This T cell receptor (beta chain) comes out of a study of response to subunit inactivated influenza vaccine. Points on this clonotype: Antigen specificity is unknown.

Study observations and caveats: With each seasonal influenza vaccination, the authors suggested, few new T cells are recruited.

Using its own MiXCR run on the RT-PCR reads, TCRdb lists one record per CDR3 protein. The table has hundreds of thousands of distinct CDR3 sequences, around a sixth seen once. Sequenced material: PBMCs from blood, taken roughly 12 days after vaccination. The clonotype comes from a man aged 50-60 years who received an inactivated influenza vaccine.

The CDR3 is CASSLVVSPLHF. For the CDR3, the DNA is TGTGCCAGCAGCTTAGTGGTGTCACCCCTCCACTTT. The gene calls are TRBV7-2 and TRBJ1-6; D unclear. This CDR3 has 12 residues. V was clipped by 1 base and J by 10 bases, with 5 bases between them. Germline V gene data show CDR1 as SGHTA and CDR2 as FQGNSA.